This paragraph reports one T cell receptor (beta chain). Its antigen remains unidentified. These data come from a study of Ad26.COV2.S vaccination and SARS-CoV-2 variants. The treatment: roughly 20 received Ad26.COV2.S at low or high dose, single or two shots; a few received placebo; per-sample allocation not given. Specimens were obtained on day 63 following the first vaccine or placebo injection. V lost 5 bases, J lost 0 bases, and 4 bases stayed unmatched. In germline, CDR1 is SGHDT, CDR2 YYEEEE. The CDR3 is made up of 14 amino acids. Study-wide findings and caveats: Comparable non-spike TCR breadth was observed in vaccine and placebo recipients.

Data came from immunoSEQ multiplex PCR; TCRdb stores just in-frame clones and leaves some out. The sample lists around 340,000 clones, around 89% seen once, with 5% in the top ten. This clonotype originated in a person between 18 and 65 years old who received the Ad26.COV2.S COVID-19 vaccine or a placebo. This rearrangement joins TRBV5-6 to TRBJ1-1, with 7 bases that match TRBD1. Sequences were derived from peripheral blood, sampled in a trial of Ad26.COV2.S vaccine versus placebo. The chain's CDR3 is CASRRTGVNTEAFF. DNA of the CDR3: TGTGCCAGCAGAAGAACAGGGGTGAACACTGAAGCTTTCTTT. Using reference TRBV5-6 and TRBJ1-1 for the parts outside the CDR3, the full variable domain is DAGVTQSPTHLIKTRGQQVTLRCSPKSGHDTVSWYQQALGQGPQFIFQYYEEEERQRGNFPDRFSGHQFPNYSSELNVNALLLGDSALYLCASRRTGVNTEAFFGQGTRLTVV.